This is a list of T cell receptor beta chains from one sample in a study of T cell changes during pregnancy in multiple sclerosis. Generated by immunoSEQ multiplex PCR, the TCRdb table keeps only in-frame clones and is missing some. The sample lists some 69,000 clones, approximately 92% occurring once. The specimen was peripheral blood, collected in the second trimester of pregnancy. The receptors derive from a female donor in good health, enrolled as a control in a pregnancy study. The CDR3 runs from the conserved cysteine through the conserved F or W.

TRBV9 CASSVGMGQGSYEQYF
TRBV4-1 CASSQDPRGTYEQYF
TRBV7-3 CASSSLSGGLTGELFF
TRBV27 CASSLRRDRGLNTEAFF
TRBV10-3 CAIAGGSNQPQHF
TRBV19 CASTPRAARGYGYTF
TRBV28 CASSLSKGKQPQHF
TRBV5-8 CASSLAGGYTGELFF
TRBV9 CASSSSGANVLTF
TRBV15 CATSGGAGVQEQFF